This TCR beta chain was captured by sequencing in a study of beta chain features in type 1 diabetes. What was sequenced were expressed TCRB transcripts, since all of the isolated RNA had been reverse transcribed. Data came from immunoSEQ multiplex PCR; TCRdb stores just in-frame clones and leaves some out. Here the sample spans 680,000 or so clones, over 10% being singletons. Each donor gave one heparinised blood draw averaging around 120 mL. CD45RO/CCR7/CD25/CD127/CD95/CD27 staining was used to isolate CD4+ naive, central memory, regulatory and stem cell-like memory cells by sorting. Study conclusions and caveats: Shorter TCRB CDR3s, moderately but significantly so, marked every one of the four CD4+ subsets in Type 1 diabetes patients. Sampled from patients, naive, central memory and Treg TCRB repertoires appeared more similar than those sampled from healthy donors.

About this clone: As yet, its antigen is unknown.

V lost 1 base and J lost 5; bases outside the gene matches: 16. The CDR3 covers 20 residues. Per germline, CDR1 MNHNS and CDR2 SASEGT. This TCR derives from a man between 18 and 29 years old with type 1 diabetes. The chain joins TRBV6-1 to TRBJ2-3, with TRBD2 identical over 12 bases. Sequenced material: naive CD4+ T cells from blood. The CDR3 reads CASSEDLDGLAGSLGDTQYF. DNA for the CDR3: TGTGCCAGCAGTGAAGACCTCGACGGACTAGCGGGGTCCCTCGGAGATACGCAGTATTTT.